Sequencing of this TCR beta chain was carried out in a study of blood T cell repertoires in COVID-19. About the study: Donors in the United States, Italy and Spain gave samples during acute or convalescent COVID-19. PBMCs, B-cell-depleted T cells, or T cells provided the cDNA or gDNA that made up the material.

The germline gives CDR1 KGHSH, CDR2 LQKENI. Losses at the gene ends were 7 bases for V and 1 base for J; bases not matched to a gene: 7. The CDR3 is made up of 15 amino acids. Measured with immunoSEQ multiplex PCR; TCRdb has only the in-frame clones, and not every one. Here the sample spans some 290,000 clones, roughly 90% being singletons. Someone with COVID-19 had been met by exposed participants within 2 weeks before study entry. This chain connects TRBV18 to TRBJ2-1; TRBD2 matches at 7 bases. Sample: PBMCs or T cells enriched from blood (not recorded which). The sequence derives from a woman in her 30s who had been exposed to COVID-19. The CDR3, as DNA: TGTGCCAGCTGTCAAGGGCGGGGGTCCTACAATGAGCAGTTCTTC. Protein sequence: CASCQGRGSYNEQFF.